The rows below give T cell receptor beta chains drawn from one sample of a study of PD-1 blockade in classical Hodgkin lymphoma. The protocol was immunoSEQ multiplex PCR, while the TCRdb copy is restricted to in-frame clones and leaves out a portion. There are some 18,000 clones in the sample; around 90% occur only once, and 5% lies in the top ten. Sequenced material: CD8+ T cells from blood, taken before the fourth cycle of nivolumab. All receptors derive from a human donor with classical Hodgkin lymphoma. CDR3s include the opening cysteine and the closing phenylalanine or tryptophan. A D gene is named only where the DNA matches it firmly. Clone size, where shown, is once, few, many, or a class for clones that have expanded.

TRBJ2-1 TRBV13 11 - - CASSLGNEQFF TGTGCCAGCAGCTTAGGGAATGAGCAGTTCTTC
TRBJ1-6 TRBV2 15 TRBD1 - CASSGQGRVYSPLHF TGTGCCAGCAGTGGACAGGGGAGAGTTTATTCACCCCTCCACTTT
TRBJ2-7 TRBV27 11 - - CASGLAYEQYF TGTGCCAGCGGGTTAGCCTACGAGCAGTACTTC
TRBJ1-1 TRBV5-1 15 - - CASSNGRGMNTEAFF TGCGCCAGCAGTAATGGTCGGGGAATGAACACTGAAGCTTTCTTT
TRBJ2-2 TRBV2 12 - - CASSLIPGELFF TGTGCCAGCAGTCTTATCCCCGGGGAGCTGTTTTTT
TRBJ2-7 TRBV6-5 12 - - CASSTSSYEQYF TGTGCCAGCAGTACTTCTAGTTACGAGCAGTACTTC
TRBJ2-7 TRBV4-1 13 - - CASSQGSQYEQYF TGCGCCAGCAGCCAAGGGAGCCAATACGAGCAGTACTTC
TRBJ1-2 TRBV1 17 - - CTSSQEEQGASNYGYTF TGCACCAGCAGCCAAGAAGAACAGGGTGCCTCTAACTATGGCTACACCTTC
TRBJ1-1 TRBV4-2 14 - once CASSQAGEDTEAFF TGTGCCAGCAGCCAAGCGGGGGAAGACACTGAAGCTTTCTTT
TRBJ2-3 TRBV13 17 TRBD1 - CASSLDRQGFEADTQYF TGTGCCAGCAGCTTGGATCGACAGGGGTTCGAGGCAGATACGCAGTATTTT
TRBJ2-6 TRBV9 18 TRBD1 - CASSSQGLSISGANVLTF TGTGCCAGCAGCTCACAGGGGTTAAGCATCTCTGGGGCCAACGTCCTGACTTTC
TRBJ1-1 TRBV30 13 - once CAWIRPRGTEAFF TGTGCCTGGATCAGGCCTAGGGGCACTGAAGCTTTCTTT
TRBJ2-1 TRBV2 12 - once CASSEWGNEQFF TGTGCCAGCAGTGAATGGGGCAATGAGCAGTTCTTC
TRBJ2-7 TRBV13 16 TRBD1 - CASSPRGDRGNHEQYF TGTGCCAGCAGCCCCAGGGGGGACAGGGGCAACCACGAGCAGTACTTC
TRBJ2-7 TRBV5-1 13 - once CASSSLRLHEQYF TGCGCCAGCAGCTCCCTACGGCTCCACGAGCAGTACTTC
TRBJ1-1 TRBV27 13 - - CASSFGLHTEAFF TGTGCCAGCAGTTTCGGCTTACACACTGAAGCTTTCTTT
TRBJ1-1 TRBV4-1 12 - - CASSQVPAEAFF TGCGCCAGCAGCCAAGTTCCAGCTGAAGCTTTCTTT
TRBJ2-1 TRBV9 11 - - CASSVGYEQFF TGTGCCAGCAGCGTAGGATATGAGCAGTTCTTC